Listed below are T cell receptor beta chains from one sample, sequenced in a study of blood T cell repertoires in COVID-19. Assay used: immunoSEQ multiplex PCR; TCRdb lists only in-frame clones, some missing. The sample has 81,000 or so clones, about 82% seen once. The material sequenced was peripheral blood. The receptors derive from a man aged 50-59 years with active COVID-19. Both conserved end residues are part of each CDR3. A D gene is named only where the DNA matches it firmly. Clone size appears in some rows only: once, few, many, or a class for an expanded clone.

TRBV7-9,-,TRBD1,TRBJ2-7,CASSRGQAYEQYF,TGTGCCAGCAGCCGGGGACAGGCCTACGAGCAGTACTTC
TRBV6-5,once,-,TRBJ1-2,CASSYSIGGAGYGYTF,TGTGCCAGCAGTTACTCGATTGGAGGGGCGGGCTATGGCTACACCTTC
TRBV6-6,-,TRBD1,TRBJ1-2,CASVDPYRDRDYGYTF,TGTGCCAGCGTGGACCCGTACCGGGACAGGGACTATGGCTACACCTTC
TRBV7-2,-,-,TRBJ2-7,CASSSQGKYEQYF,TGTGCCAGCAGCTCACAGGGAAAGTACGAGCAGTACTTC
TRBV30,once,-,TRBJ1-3,CAWSPISGNTIYF,TGTGCCTGGAGTCCCATCTCTGGAAACACCATATATTTT
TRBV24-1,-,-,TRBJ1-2,CATSDPRGADYGYTF,TGTGCCACCAGTGATCCCCGCGGGGCGGACTATGGCTACACCTTC
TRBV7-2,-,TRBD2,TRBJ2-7,CASTGAGGYEQYF,TGTGCCAGCACTGGGGCGGGGGGATACGAGCAGTACTTC
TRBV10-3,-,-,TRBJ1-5,CAISESSGPNQPQHF,TGTGCCATCAGTGAGTCTTCGGGTCCCAATCAGCCCCAGCATTTT
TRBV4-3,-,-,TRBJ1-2,CASSQVMAAIYGYTF,TGCGCCAGCAGCCAAGTAATGGCCGCAATCTATGGCTACACCTTC
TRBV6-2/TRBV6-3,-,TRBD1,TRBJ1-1,CASSYRDRAEAFF,TGTGCCAGCAGTTATAGGGACAGGGCTGAAGCTTTCTTT
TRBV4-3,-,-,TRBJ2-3,CASSQSAGTSTDTQYF,TGCGCCAGCAGCCAGTCGGCGGGAACTAGCACAGATACGCAGTATTTT
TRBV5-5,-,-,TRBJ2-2,CASSLLATTYGELFF,TGTGCCAGCAGCTTGTTAGCGACCACATACGGGGAGCTGTTTTTT
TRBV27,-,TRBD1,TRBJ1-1,CASRQTGGGTEAFF,TGTGCCAGCAGACAGACAGGGGGCGGCACTGAAGCTTTCTTT
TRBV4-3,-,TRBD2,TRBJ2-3,CASSQVGGSGTDTQYF,TGCGCCAGCAGCCAAGTCGGGGGGAGTGGGACAGATACGCAGTATTTT
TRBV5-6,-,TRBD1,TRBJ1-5,CASSRTGLHQPQHF,TGTGCCAGCAGCCGGACAGGCTTGCATCAGCCCCAGCATTTT
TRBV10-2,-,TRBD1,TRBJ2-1,CASSRDRLYNEQFF,TGCGCCAGCAGTAGGGACAGGTTATACAATGAGCAGTTCTTC
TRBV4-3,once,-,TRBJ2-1,CASSQERGTQLGREQFF,TGCGCCAGCAGCCAAGAGAGAGGGACTCAACTGGGGCGGGAGCAGTTCTTC
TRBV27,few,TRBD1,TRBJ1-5,CASSLVGGGQPQHF,TGTGCCAGCAGTTTAGTAGGGGGCGGTCAGCCCCAGCATTTT
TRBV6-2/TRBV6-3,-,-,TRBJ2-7,CASSYGQGIDYEQYF,TGTGCCAGCAGTTACGGCCAGGGGATTGACTACGAGCAGTACTTC
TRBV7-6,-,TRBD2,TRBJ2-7,CASSLVTSGSSYEQYF,TGTGCCAGCAGCTTAGTGACTAGCGGGAGCTCCTACGAGCAGTACTTC
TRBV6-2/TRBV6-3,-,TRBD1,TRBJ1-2,CASSYETGNYGYTF,TGTGCCAGCAGTTACGAGACAGGGAACTATGGCTACACCTTC
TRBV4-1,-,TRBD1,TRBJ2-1,CASSLQTGGYNEQFF,TGCGCCAGCAGCCTACAGACAGGGGGCTACAATGAGCAGTTCTTC
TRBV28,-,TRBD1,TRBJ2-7,CASSWTGSSYEQYF,TGTGCCAGCAGTTGGACAGGGTCCTCCTACGAGCAGTACTTC
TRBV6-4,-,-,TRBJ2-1,CASSRELYNEQFF,TGTGCCAGCAGCCGGGAGCTCTACAATGAGCAGTTCTTC
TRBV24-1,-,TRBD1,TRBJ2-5,CATSDLQQGETQYF,TGTGCCACCAGTGATTTGCAACAGGGGGAGACCCAGTACTTC
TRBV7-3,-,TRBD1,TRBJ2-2,CASSTDRGRPGELFF,TGTGCCAGCAGCACGGACAGGGGGCGCCCCGGGGAGCTGTTTTTT
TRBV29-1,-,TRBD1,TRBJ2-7,CSAQPGQGSYEQYF,TGCAGCGCCCAACCCGGACAGGGCTCCTACGAGCAGTACTTC